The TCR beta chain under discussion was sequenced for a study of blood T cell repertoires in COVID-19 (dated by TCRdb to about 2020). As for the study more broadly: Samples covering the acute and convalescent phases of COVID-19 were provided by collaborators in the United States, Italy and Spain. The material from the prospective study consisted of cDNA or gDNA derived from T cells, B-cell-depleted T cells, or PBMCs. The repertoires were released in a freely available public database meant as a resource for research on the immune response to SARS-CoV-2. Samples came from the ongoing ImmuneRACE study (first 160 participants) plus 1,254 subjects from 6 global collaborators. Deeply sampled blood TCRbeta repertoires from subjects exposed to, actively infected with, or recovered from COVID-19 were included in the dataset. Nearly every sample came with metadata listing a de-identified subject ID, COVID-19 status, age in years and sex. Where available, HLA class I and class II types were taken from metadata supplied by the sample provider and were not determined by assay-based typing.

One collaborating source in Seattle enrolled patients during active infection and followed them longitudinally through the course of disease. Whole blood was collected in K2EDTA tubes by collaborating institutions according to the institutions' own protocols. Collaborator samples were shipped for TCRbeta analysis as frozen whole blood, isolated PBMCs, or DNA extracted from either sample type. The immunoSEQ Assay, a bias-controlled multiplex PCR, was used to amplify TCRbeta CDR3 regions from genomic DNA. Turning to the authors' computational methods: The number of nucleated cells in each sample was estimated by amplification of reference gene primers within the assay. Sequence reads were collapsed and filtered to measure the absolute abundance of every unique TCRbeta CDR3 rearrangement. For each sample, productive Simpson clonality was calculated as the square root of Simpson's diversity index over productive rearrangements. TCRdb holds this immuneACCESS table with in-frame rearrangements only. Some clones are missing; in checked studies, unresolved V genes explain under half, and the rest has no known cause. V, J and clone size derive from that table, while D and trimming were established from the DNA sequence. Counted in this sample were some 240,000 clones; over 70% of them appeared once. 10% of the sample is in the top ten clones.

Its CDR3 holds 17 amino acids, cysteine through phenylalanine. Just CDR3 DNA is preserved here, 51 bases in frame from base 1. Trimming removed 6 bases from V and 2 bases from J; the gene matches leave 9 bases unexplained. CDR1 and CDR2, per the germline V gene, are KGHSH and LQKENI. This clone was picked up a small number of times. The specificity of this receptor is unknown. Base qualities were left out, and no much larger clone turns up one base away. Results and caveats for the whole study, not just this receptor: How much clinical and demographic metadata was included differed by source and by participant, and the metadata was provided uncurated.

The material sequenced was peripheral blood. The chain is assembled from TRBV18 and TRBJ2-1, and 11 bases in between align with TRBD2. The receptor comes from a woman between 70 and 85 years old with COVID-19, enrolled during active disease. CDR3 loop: CASSRTPGLAAYNEQFF. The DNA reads TGTGCCAGCTCGCGAACTCCGGGACTAGCGGCCTACAATGAGCAGTTCTTC.